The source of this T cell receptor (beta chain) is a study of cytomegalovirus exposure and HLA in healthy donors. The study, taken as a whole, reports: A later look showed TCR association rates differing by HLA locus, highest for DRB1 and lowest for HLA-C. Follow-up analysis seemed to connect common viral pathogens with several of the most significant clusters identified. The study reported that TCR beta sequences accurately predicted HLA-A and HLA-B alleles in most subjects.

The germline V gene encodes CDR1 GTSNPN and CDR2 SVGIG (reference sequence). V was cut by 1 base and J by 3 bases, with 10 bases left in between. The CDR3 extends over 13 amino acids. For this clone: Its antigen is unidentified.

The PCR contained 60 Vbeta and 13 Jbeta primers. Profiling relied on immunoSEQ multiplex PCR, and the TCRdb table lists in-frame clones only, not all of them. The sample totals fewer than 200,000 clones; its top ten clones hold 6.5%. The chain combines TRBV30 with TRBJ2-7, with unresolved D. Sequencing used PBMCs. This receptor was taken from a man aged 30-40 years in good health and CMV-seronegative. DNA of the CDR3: TGTGCCTGGAGTGATAAGCAGGTCTACGAGCAGTACTTC. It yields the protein CAWSDKQVYEQYF.